This T cell receptor beta chain was recorded in a study of shared clonotypes between healthy human individuals. Study summary: The study used three CD4 naive, three CD4 memory, two CD8 naive and one CD8 memory plate per donor. Points from the study as a whole: A few donors held approximately 4.5% of naive CD4 clonotypes in common.

A single count supports this clone. Its antigen remains unknown. Naive CD8 cells comprised CD45RO-negative, CCR7-positively selected cells, excluding terminally differentiated effector memory CD45RA+ cells. Replicate PCRs from sorted subsets contained about 0.2 ug DNA, which is around 30,000 T cell genomes. The repertoire was sequenced with immunoSEQ multiplex PCR; TCRdb's copy has only in-frame clones and lacks some. The sample yields more than 2 million clones, about 94% seen once. V dropped 6 bases and J dropped 3; count of bases not matched to a gene: 15. Germline V CDR1 and CDR2: ENHRY, SYGVKD. This CDR3 contains 17 residues.

Specimen: naive CD8+ T cells from PBMCs. The clonotype originates from a man aged 18 to 30 in good health. Some clones in this sample may be carry-over from other donors' samples. The genes are TRBV10-3 and TRBJ2-3; 7 bases are a match to TRBD1. CDR3 region: CAIRDLVTGATTDTQYF. Written as DNA, the CDR3 is TGTGCCATCAGGGACCTAGTAACAGGGGCCACGACAGATACGCAGTATTTT.